What follows is one TCR beta chain and its context. This receptor's antigen is unknown. There are no base qualities to consult, and no much larger clone falls within one base. Donors were healthy HIV-negative adults with no recently reported acute infections or vaccinations. All donors were Caucasian adults living in Nashville, Tennessee, USA. For unsorted samples, around 90 million PBMCs were counted, and genomic DNA was extracted using the QIAamp DNA Blood Mini kit. Blood was obtained by leukapheresis, after which PBMCs were separated by Ficoll-Histopaque density gradient centrifugation and cryopreserved in liquid nitrogen vapor phase. The record originates from a study of shared clonotypes between healthy human individuals (dated by TCRdb to 2018 to 2021). A note on the overall study: A couple of women and a few men aged 18 to 49 years were included in the cohort. To estimate repertoire size and how much clonotype sharing occurs between individuals, the study deeply sequenced the blood TCR repertoires of five healthy adults. Different laboratories and diverse techniques were used to prepare libraries and sequence TCR repertoires, to increase sequencing depth and limit assay-specific biases. Per donor, leukapheresis produced somewhere between about 0.85 and 9.5 billion PBMCs.

The paper's findings and limits, for the study overall: Pairwise subsampling indicated that sequencing depth was expected to affect the degree of clonotype sharing among donors. Sampling was restricted to blood, and TCR repertoires in tissues likely differ from the TCR repertoires found in blood. The genetic and exposure-history diversity represented was limited by the small number of donors.

Using the deep immunoSEQ assay, TCR CDR3 regions were amplified from genomic DNA by multiplex PCR. For each cell subset, the extracted genomic DNA was distributed evenly across all wells of several immunoSEQ 96-well plates, and each plate served as one replicate. For unsorted PBMC, roughly 0.3 ug of genomic DNA, equivalent to about 30,000 T cell genomes, went into each replicate PCR. Genomic DNA from unsorted PBMC was sequenced over ten immunoSEQ deep assay plates. Purified libraries were measured with a Qubit 3.0 fluorometer, size-checked on a Bioanalyzer 2100, and measured again with the KAPA Library Quantification kit. Each immunoSEQ 96-well plate was sequenced on its own single-read 150-cycle Illumina NextSeq 550 flow cell. For the original study's pipeline: Because the immunoSEQ output included only junctional sequences and no quality scores, the filtering could not be the same as the filtering used for full-length reads. To assign V/J genes and CDR3, sequences were annotated using PyIR, a Python wrapper for IgBLAST v1.9, with IMGT germline references. Reads were filtered out if the reads had weak V/J assignments (E-value above 1e-6), no CDR3, stop codons, out-of-frame junctions, or ambiguous translated residues. V3J clonotypes were defined by identical inferred V gene, J gene, and CDR3 amino acid sequence. The percentage overlap between two repertoires was calculated by dividing the number of shared unique clonotypes by the size of the smaller repertoire. Richness of each repertoire was evaluated using RTK rarefaction, the Chao1 estimator, and Recon v2.1 estimates of unobserved clonotypes. TCRdb mirrors the immuneACCESS table, restricted to in-frame sequences. Some clones are absent from its copies; in checked studies, under half trace to an unresolved V gene, and the reason for the others is unknown. That table gives V, J and clone size, and the DNA gave D and trimming. Present in this sample are 450,000 to 550,000 clones, approximately 85% of which were seen just once. 13% of the sample belongs to the ten largest clones.

Counted from cysteine to phenylalanine, this CDR3 has 14 amino acids. The kept DNA is CDR3 alone, 42 bases in frame from the first base. Trimming takes 6 bases off V and 5 bases off J; junction bases not matched to a gene: 7. The germline V gene specifies MDHEN as CDR1 and SYDVKM as CDR2. Sequenced sample: PBMCs. The TCR originated in a woman aged 40 to 49 in good health. Some clones in this sample may be carry-over from other donors' samples. The V and J segments used are TRBV28 and TRBJ1-1; 9 nucleotides in the junction match TRBD1. The CDR3 amino acid sequence is: CASSPTGGRTEAFF. At the DNA level, the sequence is TGTGCCAGCAGCCCAACAGGGGGCCGGACTGAAGCTTTCTTT. Supplemented by the reference TRBV28 and TRBJ1-1 proteins around the CDR3, the complete variable domain is DVKVTQSSRYLVKRTGEKVFLECVQDMDHENMFWYRQDPGLGLRLIYFSYDVKMKEKGDIPEGYSVSREKKERFSLILESASTNQTSMYLCASSPTGGRTEAFFGQGTRLTVV.